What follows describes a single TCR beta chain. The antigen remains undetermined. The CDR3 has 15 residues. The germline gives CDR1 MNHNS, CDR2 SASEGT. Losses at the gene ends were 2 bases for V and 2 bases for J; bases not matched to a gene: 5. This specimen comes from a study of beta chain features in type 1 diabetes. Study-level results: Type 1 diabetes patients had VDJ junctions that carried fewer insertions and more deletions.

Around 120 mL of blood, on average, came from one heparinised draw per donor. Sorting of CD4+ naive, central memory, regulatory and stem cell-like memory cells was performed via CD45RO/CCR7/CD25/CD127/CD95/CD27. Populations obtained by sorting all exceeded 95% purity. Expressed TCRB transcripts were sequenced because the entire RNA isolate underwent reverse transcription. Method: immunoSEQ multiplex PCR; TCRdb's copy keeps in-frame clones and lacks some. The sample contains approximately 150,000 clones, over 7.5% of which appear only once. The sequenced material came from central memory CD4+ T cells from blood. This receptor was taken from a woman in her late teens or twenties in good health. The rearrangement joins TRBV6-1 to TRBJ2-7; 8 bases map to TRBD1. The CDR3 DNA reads TGTGCCAGCAGTGAACGGGACAGGTCCACCTACGAGCAGTACTTC. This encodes CASSERDRSTYEQYF.